Shown below are 32 T cell receptor beta chains from a single sample sequenced in a study of Graves' ophthalmopathy and Graves' hyperthyroidism. As the template, RNA transcripts were used to amplify TCR beta CDR3 regions. HTBI primers were used in a first-round RT-PCR, which preceded a second-round multiplex PCR. MiXCR, run by TCRdb on the multiplex PCR reads, gives a single entry per CDR3 protein. The repertoire holds almost 750,000 distinct CDR3 sequences, with 40% as singletons. Sequencing was performed on peripheral blood. The origin of the receptors is an adult man with Graves' ophthalmopathy.

This clonotype was recorded many times. The rearrangement links TRBV19 to TRBJ1-5; D is uncertain. V was cut by 6 bases and J by 3 bases, with 9 bases left in between. The CDR3 has 13 amino acids. CDR1 LNHDA and CDR2 SQIVND come from the germline V gene (reference sequence). The CDR3 reads CASRGKYNQPQHF. The CDR3 nucleotides read TGTGCCAGTAGGGGGAAGTACAATCAGCCCCAGCATTTT.

This clonotype was counted many times. The chain combines TRBV7-9 with TRBJ1-1, with 10 bases that match TRBD1. With V trimmed by 5 bases and J by 11 bases, 5 bases remained unmatched. The CDR3 spans 12 residues. Germline CDR1 is SEHNR and CDR2 is FQNEAQ (reference sequence). The CDR3 DNA reads TGTGCCAGCAGCCCCGACAGGGGGCTGGCTTTCTTT. Translation: CASSPDRGLAFF.

In regard to this clonotype: No conserved phenylalanine or tryptophan is present at the end of the CDR3, so a read error is the likely explanation. V and J are TRBV25-1 and TRBJ1-1; maybe TRBD1 (6 bases). The CDR3 is made up of 14 amino acids. Germline V CDR1 and CDR2: MGHDK, SYGVNS. The ends were cut back, 5 bases at V and 5 bases at J, with 15 bases in the middle. The CDR3 reads CASSWGTHSTEAFS. The CDR3, as DNA: TGTGCCAGCAGTTGGGGGACACATTCTACTGAAGCTTTCTCT.

Concerning this clonotype: An end of the junction differs from the germline gene, which may be a read error. The V call is TRBV2, the J call TRBJ1-2, with 10 bases fitting TRBD1. Per the germline V gene, CDR1 is SNHLY and CDR2 is FYNNEI. The CDR3 is 15 residues long. CDR3 nucleotides: TGTGCCAGCAGGAAGACGACAGGGGGCGTCTTAAGCTACGCCTTC. The encoded protein is CASRKTTGGVLSYAF.

This clonotype has a count of ten or more. The CDR3 DNA reads as TGTGCCACCAGCAGACCCAGGCCGAGCCGGGACGATTTCGGTAACGAGCAGTACTTC. This translates into CATSRPRPSRDDFGNEQYF. The V gene is TRBV15, the J gene TRBJ2-7; the D gene could be TRBD1 or TRBD2 (5 bases each). The CDR3 spans 19 residues. Germline V gene sequence: CDR1 LNHNV, CDR2 YYDKDF (reference sequence). V lost 2 bases, J lost 5 bases, and 28 bases lay in between. Full variable domain (rest looked up from reference TRBV15 and TRBJ2-7): DAMVIQNPRYQVTQFGKPVTLSCSQTLNHNVMYWYQQKSSQAPKLLFHYYDKDFNNEADTPDNFQSRRPNTSFCFLDIRSPGLGDTAMYLCATSRPRPSRDDFGNEQYFGPGTRLTVT.

This clonotype was seen a handful of times. This chain joins TRBV20-1 and TRBJ2-7; 8 nucleotides line up with TRBD2. This CDR3 comprises 13 residues. The trim removed 0 bases at V and 4 bases at J, leaving 2 bases unmatched. Germline values: CDR1 DFQATT, CDR2 SNEGSKA (reference sequence). CDR3 coding DNA: TGCAGTGCTAGAGAAAGCGGGGGTTACGAGCAGTACTTC. The encoded protein is CSARESGGYEQYF.

This clonotype has a count of ten or more. The chain has TRBV5-8 and TRBJ1-2, with D uncertain. Germline CDR1 SGHTS, CDR2 YDEGEE. With 7 bases removed from V and 4 bases from J, the gap between germline ends came to 17 bases. CDR3 length: 14 amino acids. The CDR3 nucleotides read TGTGCCAGCGCTGTTATGTATTCGGGCTATGGCTACACCTTC. This translates into CASAVMYSGYGYTF. The full variable domain, rest sourced from reference TRBV5-8 and TRBJ1-2, is EAGVTQSPTHLIKTRGQQATLRCSPISGHTSVYWYQQALGLGLQFLLWYDEGEERNRGNFPPRFSGRQFPNYSSELNVNALELEDSALYLCASAVMYSGYGYTFGSGTRLTVV.

J is TRBJ2-7 and V is TRBV11-1, with D possibly TRBD1 on 5 matching bases. V shed 2 bases and J shed 3 bases, with 11 bases lying between them. The CDR3 has 14 residues. The germline CDR1 and CDR2 sequences are SGHAT and FQDESV (reference sequence). DNA for the CDR3: TGTGCCAGCAGCTTATCAGGGTTAATCTACGAGCAGTACTTC. It codes for CASSLSGLIYEQYF. The full variable domain, rest sourced from reference TRBV11-1 and TRBJ2-7, is EAEVAQSPRYKITEKSQAVAFWCDPISGHATLYWYRQILGQGPELLVQFQDESVVDDSQLPKDRFSAERLKGVDSTLKIQPAELGDSAMYLCASSLSGLIYEQYFGPGTRLTVT.

The V call is TRBV6-6, the J call TRBJ1-1; 7 nucleotides line up with TRBD1. The length of the CDR3 is 15 residues. The germline gives CDR1 MNHNY, CDR2 SVGAGI (reference sequence). Trimming removed 7 bases from V and 1 base from J; junction bases left unmatched: 9. The CDR3 bases are TGTGCCAGCAATCCCAGGGGGGAGAAGAACACTGAAGCTTTCTTT. Protein sequence: CASNPRGEKNTEAFF.

This clonotype was counted between two and nine times. The chain couples TRBV4-3 to TRBJ1-1, with no clear D. The germline V gene encodes CDR1 LGHNA and CDR2 YSLEER. V was pared by 0 bases and J by 1 base, with 6 bases between. The length of the CDR3 is 14 residues. As DNA, the CDR3 is TGCGCCAGCAGCCAAGATCAGGCGAACACTGAAGCTTTCTTT. Amino acid sequence: CASSQDQANTEAFF.

This chain links TRBV11-2 with TRBJ2-2, with a possible D match to TRBD2 (5 bases). This CDR3 is built from 14 residues. Germline CDR1 and CDR2: SGHAT and FQNNGV. Deletions cut 6 bases from V and 7 bases from J, with 15 bases between. The CDR3 DNA reads TGTGCCAGCAGTGGGTTAGTCCGGGACGGGGAGCTGTTTTTT. This encodes CASSGLVRDGELFF.

This chain links TRBV20-1 with TRBJ1-1, with 7 nucleotides matching TRBD1. CDR1 and CDR2 (germline): DFQATT, SNEGSKA (reference sequence). The CDR3 totals 14 residues. The ends lost 2 bases at V and 1 base at J; junction bases unmatched: 4. The CDR3 bases are TGCAGTGCTAGAAAGGGGGCGGAGAACACTGAAGCTTTCTTT. Translating it yields CSARKGAENTEAFF.

This clonotype was found once. The chain recombines TRBV10-3 with TRBJ1-2, with TRBD1 identical over 7 bases. Per the germline V gene, CDR1 is ENHRY and CDR2 is SYGVKD. The CDR3 runs to 14 residues. V trimming: 0 bases; J trimming: 8 bases; junction bases outside the gene matches: 6. The CDR3 region is CAISESRTGEGYTF. In DNA, the CDR3 is TGTGCCATCAGTGAGTCGCGGACAGGTGAAGGCTACACCTTC.

CDR3 nucleotide sequence: TGTGCCAGCAGCTTCCTCCCAGATACGCAGTATTTT. It is translated as CASSFLPDTQYF. The V call is TRBV7-2, the J call TRBJ2-3; no definite D call. The CDR3 runs 12 residues. Looked up from germline, CDR1 is SGHTA and CDR2 is FQGNSA. V was pared by 3 bases and J by 4 bases, with 5 bases between.

This rearrangement joins TRBV20-1 to TRBJ2-7; 7 bases map to TRBD2. This CDR3 is 16 amino acids long. The V gene's germline CDR1 is DFQATT and CDR2 SNEGSKA (reference sequence). Trimming cost V 0 bases and J 3 bases; bases outside gene matches: 11. CDR3 in DNA: TGCAGTGCTAGAGAGGGGGGGGGGACTTATAGCTACGAGCAGTACTTC. Translated: CSAREGGGTYSYEQYF.

The chain couples TRBV15 to TRBJ1-2, with 9 bases lining up with TRBD1. CDR1 LNHNV and CDR2 YYDKDF come from the germline V gene (reference sequence). V dropped 10 bases and J dropped 3; count of bases not matched to a gene: 9. The CDR3 has 14 residues. The CDR3 region has the DNA TGTGCCAGCAGTTCCCGGGACAGGGACTATGGCTACACCTTC. This gives the protein CASSSRDRDYGYTF.

This clonotype was observed at least ten times. The genes are TRBV2 and TRBJ1-1; D perhaps matches TRBD1 (6 bases). The CDR3 sequence is 14 residues long. V lost 7 bases and J lost 3, with 15 bases in between. Germline V lookup: CDR1 SNHLY, CDR2 FYNNEI. The DNA of the CDR3 is TGTGCCAGCAAGGGGGAGTTGACGGACACTGAAGCTTTCTTT. Residues: CASKGELTDTEAFF.

With respect to this clonotype: At one boundary the junction diverges from the germline segment, which might be a read error. The J gene is TRBJ1-3, the V gene TRBV10-3; D gene ambiguous. This CDR3 has 16 amino acids. The germline V gene encodes CDR1 ENHRY and CDR2 SYGVKD. The CDR3 nucleotides are TGTGCCCTCAGTGAACCAGTCAAGAGCTCTGGAAACACCATATATTTT. It is translated as CALSEPVKSSGNTIYF.

A note on this clonotype: Sequence at one end of the junction differs from germline and may be a read error. The chain employs TRBV20-1 and TRBJ2-5; possibly TRBD1 or TRBD2 for D (6 bases each). There are 15 residues in the CDR3. Germline lookup yields CDR1 DFQATT and CDR2 SNEGSKA (reference sequence). CDR3 coding DNA: TGCAGTGCGAGAGGTGGACAGCCTGGAGGGGAGACCCAGTACTTC. Protein product: CSARGGQPGGETQYF.

This clonotype was recorded a few times. This chain links TRBV15 with TRBJ2-7; D remains unclear. This CDR3 comprises 16 residues. Germline-derived CDR1 and CDR2 are LNHNV and YYDKDF (reference sequence). Trimming shortened V by 1 base and J by 0 bases, and 13 bases separated the two germline ends. The CDR3 here is CATSRGYPGLSYEQYF. The CDR3 nucleotides read TGTGCCACCAGCAGAGGATACCCGGGTCTCTCCTACGAGCAGTACTTC. Based on the CDR3 plus reference TRBV15 and TRBJ2-7, the full variable domain is DAMVIQNPRYQVTQFGKPVTLSCSQTLNHNVMYWYQQKSSQAPKLLFHYYDKDFNNEADTPDNFQSRRPNTSFCFLDIRSPGLGDTAMYLCATSRGYPGLSYEQYFGPGTRLTVT.

Ten or more counts support this clonotype. This chain uses TRBV15 with TRBJ2-5, with 8 bases aligning to TRBD2. Trimming took 1 base from V and 3 from J; bases not matched to a gene: 7. CDR1 and CDR2 (germline): LNHNV, YYDKDF (reference sequence). This CDR3 has 16 amino acids. Written as DNA, the CDR3 is TGTGCCACCAGCAGAGTGGGGGGACTAGATAAAGAGACCCAGTACTTC. This gives the protein CATSRVGGLDKETQYF.

The chain combines TRBV11-2 with TRBJ1-1; TRBD1 matches at 8 bases. The CDR3 contains 16 residues. Germline V gene lookup returns CDR1 SGHAT and CDR2 FQNNGV. J gave up 4 bases and V 7 bases, and 14 bases lay outside the gene matches. The DNA of the CDR3 is TGTGCCAGCAACCATCGCAGGGGGCAGTTCGGCACTGAAGCTTTCTTT. Translating it yields CASNHRRGQFGTEAFF.

The gene calls are TRBV10-3 and TRBJ1-2; D gene uncertain. Germline V gene lookup returns CDR1 ENHRY and CDR2 SYGVKD. V gave up 4 bases and J gave up 8 bases, with 23 bases separating them. This CDR3 has 16 residues. The CDR3 region has the DNA TGTGCCATCAGTGCTGGCCTCGGGTCAGTCCCCTACGGCTACACCTTC. Encoded protein: CAISAGLGSVPYGYTF.

The V gene is TRBV7-2, the J gene TRBJ2-7; TRBD1 aligns across 10 bases. With V trimmed by 5 bases and J by 0 bases, 13 bases remained unmatched. Germline V gene data show CDR1 as SGHTA and CDR2 as FQGNSA. The CDR3 length is 18 residues. CDR3 in DNA: TGTGCCAGCAGCCAACCAATTTTGACAGGGGGCTTCTCCTACGAGCAGTACTTC. Protein product: CASSQPILTGGFSYEQYF.

J is TRBJ2-5 and V is TRBV29-1; TRBD2 matches 7 bases. Germline assignment: CDR1 SQVTM and CDR2 ANQGSEA. Trimming cost V 2 bases and J 5 bases; bases outside gene matches: 8. The CDR3 is 14 amino acids. Here the CDR3 DNA reads TGCAGCGTTGAACTAGCGGAGGGCTCTGAGACCCAGTACTTC. Protein: CSVELAEGSETQYF.

CDR3 DNA sequence: TGCGCCAGCAGCCGGACAGGGCCGGACCCACCCCTCCACTTT. As protein: CASSRTGPDPPLHF. The chain uses TRBV4-3 and TRBJ1-6; 8 bases fit TRBD1. Trimming at V came to 4 bases and at J to 11 bases, leaving 7 bases not matched to a gene. Germline CDR1 reads LGHNA; CDR2 reads YSLEER. This CDR3 is built from 14 residues.

This chain links TRBV20-1 with TRBJ2-7, with D tentatively TRBD2 (5 bases). This CDR3 spans 16 amino acids. The V gene lost 0 bases and the J gene lost 0 bases, with 15 bases spanning the gap. Germline CDR1 and CDR2: DFQATT and SNEGSKA (reference sequence). Here the CDR3 DNA reads TGCAGTGCTAGAGATATAAGAGCGGTTGGCTCCTACGAGCAGTACTTC. Its translation is CSARDIRAVGSYEQYF.

This clonotype showed up just a few times. This chain uses TRBV7-8 with TRBJ1-4; D is ambiguous. From germline, CDR1 is SGHVS and CDR2 FQNEAQ. CDR3 length equals 13 residues. V lost 1 base, J lost 5 bases, and 5 bases lay in between. DNA for the CDR3: TGTGCCAGCAGCTTAGATGGAAATGAAAAACTGTTTTTT. It codes for CASSLDGNEKLFF.

The J gene is TRBJ1-4, the V gene TRBV7-2; D uncertain. Germline CDR1 and CDR2: SGHTA and FQGNSA. The V end was cut by 5 bases, the J end by 0 bases, with 10 bases between. The length of the CDR3 is 15 residues. CDR3 sequence: CASSRSVTTNEKLFF. The CDR3 nucleotides are TGTGCCAGCAGCCGCTCGGTGACAACTAATGAAAAACTGTTTTTT. Together with reference TRBV7-2 and TRBJ1-4, the CDR3 gives the full variable domain: GAGVSQSPSNKVTEKGKDVELRCDPISGHTALYWYRQSLGQGLEFLIYFQGNSAPDKSGLPSDRFSAERTGGSVSTLTIQRTQQEDSAVYLCASSRSVTTNEKLFFGSGTQLSVL.

At least ten counts were recorded for this clonotype. CDR3 bases: TGTGCCAGCAGCTTAGCGGGCGGGCACTCCTACGAGCAGTACTTC. Protein product: CASSLAGGHSYEQYF. The chain uses TRBV7-9 and TRBJ2-7, with D possibly TRBD2 on 5 matching bases. The CDR3 spans 15 residues. In germline, CDR1 is SEHNR, CDR2 FQNEAQ (reference sequence). The ends were cut back, 0 bases at V and 0 bases at J, with 9 bases in the middle.

Regarding this clonotype: As the CDR3 is not closed by the conserved phenylalanine or tryptophan, this likely results from a read error. The CDR3 DNA sequence: TGTGCCAGCAGCAAGAATCCAGGACTAGCGGGAGGGGAGACCCAGTACCTC. Its protein product is CASSKNPGLAGGETQYL. J is TRBJ2-5 and V is TRBV25-1; 15 bases align to TRBD2. The CDR3 totals 17 residues. CDR1 and CDR2 from the germline V gene are MGHDK and SYGVNS. V was clipped by 6 bases and J by 5 bases; unmatched bases: 10.

This clonotype occurred a few times. This chain uses TRBV20-1 with TRBJ2-7, with 7 bases lining up with TRBD2. Germline V gene sequence: CDR1 DFQATT, CDR2 SNEGSKA (reference sequence). V trimming: 6 bases; J trimming: 3 bases; junction bases outside the gene matches: 5. This CDR3 is 12 amino acids long. This CDR3 is CSAKRDYYEQYF. CDR3 DNA sequence: TGCAGTGCCAAACGGGACTACTACGAGCAGTACTTC.